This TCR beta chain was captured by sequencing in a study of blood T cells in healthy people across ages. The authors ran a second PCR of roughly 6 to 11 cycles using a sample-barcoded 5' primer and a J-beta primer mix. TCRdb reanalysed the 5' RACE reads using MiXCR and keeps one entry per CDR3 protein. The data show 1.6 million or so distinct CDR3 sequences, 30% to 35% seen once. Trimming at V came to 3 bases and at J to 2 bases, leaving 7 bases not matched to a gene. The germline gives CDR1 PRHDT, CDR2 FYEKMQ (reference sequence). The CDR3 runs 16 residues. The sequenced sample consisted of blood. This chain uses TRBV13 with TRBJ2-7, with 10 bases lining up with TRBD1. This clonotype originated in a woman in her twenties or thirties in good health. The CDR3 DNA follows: TGTGCCAGCAGCTTCCCCCCAGGACAGGGGGCCTACGAGCAGTACTTC. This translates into CASSFPPGQGAYEQYF.